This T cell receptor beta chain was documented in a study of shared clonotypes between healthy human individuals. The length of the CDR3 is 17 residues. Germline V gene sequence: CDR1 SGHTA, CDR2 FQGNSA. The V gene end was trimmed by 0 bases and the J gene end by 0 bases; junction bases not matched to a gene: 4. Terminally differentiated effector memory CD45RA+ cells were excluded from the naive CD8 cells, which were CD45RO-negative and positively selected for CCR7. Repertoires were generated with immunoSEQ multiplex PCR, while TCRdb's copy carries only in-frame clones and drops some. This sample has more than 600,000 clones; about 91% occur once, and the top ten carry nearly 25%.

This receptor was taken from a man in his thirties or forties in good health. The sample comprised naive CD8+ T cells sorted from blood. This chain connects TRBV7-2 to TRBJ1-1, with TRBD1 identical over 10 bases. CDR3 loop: CASSLALTGGMNTEAFF. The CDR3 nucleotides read TGTGCCAGCAGCTTAGCTCTGACAGGGGGCATGAACACTGAAGCTTTCTTT.